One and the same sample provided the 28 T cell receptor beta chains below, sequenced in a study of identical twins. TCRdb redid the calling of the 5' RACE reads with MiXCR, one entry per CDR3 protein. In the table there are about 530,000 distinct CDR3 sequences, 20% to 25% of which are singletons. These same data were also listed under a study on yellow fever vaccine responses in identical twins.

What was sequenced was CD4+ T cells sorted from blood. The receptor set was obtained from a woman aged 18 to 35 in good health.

CDR3 in amino acids: CASSFGGSRPGELFF. CDR3 nucleotide sequence: TGTGCCAGCAGCTTTGGAGGCAGTAGGCCCGGGGAGCTGTTTTTT. This chain links TRBV7-9 with TRBJ2-2; tentatively, D is TRBD2 (5 bases). The CDR3 has 15 amino acids. V was clipped by 3 bases and J by 6 bases, with 14 bases between them. In germline, CDR1 is SEHNR, CDR2 FQNEAQ (reference sequence).

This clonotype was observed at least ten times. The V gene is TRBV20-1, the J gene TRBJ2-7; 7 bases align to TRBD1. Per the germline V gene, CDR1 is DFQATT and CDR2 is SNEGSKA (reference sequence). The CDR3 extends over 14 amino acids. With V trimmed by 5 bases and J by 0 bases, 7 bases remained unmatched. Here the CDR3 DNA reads TGCAGTGCTTTATGGGCAGGGGGCTCCTACGAGCAGTACGTC. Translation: CSALWAGGSYEQYV.

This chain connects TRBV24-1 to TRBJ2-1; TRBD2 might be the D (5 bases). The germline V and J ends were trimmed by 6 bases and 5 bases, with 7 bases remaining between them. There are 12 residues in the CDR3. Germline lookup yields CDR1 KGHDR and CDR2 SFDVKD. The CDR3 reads CATSWRDNEQFF. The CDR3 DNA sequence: TGTGCCACCAGTTGGCGGGACAATGAGCAGTTCTTC.

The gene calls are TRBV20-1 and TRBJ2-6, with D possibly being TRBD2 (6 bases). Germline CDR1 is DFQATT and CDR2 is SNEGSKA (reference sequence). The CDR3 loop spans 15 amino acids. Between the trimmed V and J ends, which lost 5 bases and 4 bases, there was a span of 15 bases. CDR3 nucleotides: TGCAGTGCTTTACCCGCGGGGTCCGGGGCCAACGTCCTGACTTTC. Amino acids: CSALPAGSGANVLTF.

The CDR3 DNA follows: TGCGCCAGCAGCTTGTGGGAGACTAGCGAAAATTGGTCCTACAATGAGCAGTTCTTC. Its translation is CASSLWETSENWSYNEQFF. This rearrangement joins TRBV5-1 to TRBJ2-1; 8 bases line up with TRBD2. The CDR3 consists of 19 residues. With V trimmed by 1 base and J by 1 base, 13 bases remained unmatched. From germline, CDR1 is SGHRS and CDR2 YFSETQ.

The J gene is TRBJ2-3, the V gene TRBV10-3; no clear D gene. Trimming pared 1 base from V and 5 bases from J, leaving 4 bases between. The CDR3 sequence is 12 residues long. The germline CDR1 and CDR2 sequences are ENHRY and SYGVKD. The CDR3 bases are TGTGCCATCAGTGAGTTGGGAGATACGCAGTATTTT. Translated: CAISELGDTQYF.

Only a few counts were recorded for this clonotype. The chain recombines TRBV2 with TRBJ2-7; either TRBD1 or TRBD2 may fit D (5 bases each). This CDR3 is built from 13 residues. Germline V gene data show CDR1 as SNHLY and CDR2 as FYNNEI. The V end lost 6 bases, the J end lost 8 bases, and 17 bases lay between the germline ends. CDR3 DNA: TGTGCCAGCAGCGAAAACCCAGGGAGCCAGCAGTACTTC. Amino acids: CASSENPGSQQYF.

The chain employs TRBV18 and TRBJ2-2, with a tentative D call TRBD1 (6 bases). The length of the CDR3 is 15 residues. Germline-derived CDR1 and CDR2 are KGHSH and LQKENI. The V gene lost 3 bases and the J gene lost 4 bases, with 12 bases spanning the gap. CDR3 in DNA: TGTGCCAGCTCACCGTCCTTGACAGGCACCGGGGAGCTGTTTTTT. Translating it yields CASSPSLTGTGELFF.

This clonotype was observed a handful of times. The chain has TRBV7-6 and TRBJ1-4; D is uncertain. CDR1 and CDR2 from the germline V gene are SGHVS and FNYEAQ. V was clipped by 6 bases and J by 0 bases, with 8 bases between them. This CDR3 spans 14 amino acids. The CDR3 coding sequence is TGTGCCAGCAGAGCAGGCCCAACTAATGAAAAACTGTTTTTT. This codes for CASRAGPTNEKLFF.

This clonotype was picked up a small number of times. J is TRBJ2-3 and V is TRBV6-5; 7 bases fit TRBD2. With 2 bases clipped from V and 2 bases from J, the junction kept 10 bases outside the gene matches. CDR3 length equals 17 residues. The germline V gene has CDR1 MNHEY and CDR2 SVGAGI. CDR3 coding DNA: TGTGCCAGCAGTTACGCTGTTGCGGGAGAGCTCACAGATACGCAGTATTTT. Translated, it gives CASSYAVAGELTDTQYF.

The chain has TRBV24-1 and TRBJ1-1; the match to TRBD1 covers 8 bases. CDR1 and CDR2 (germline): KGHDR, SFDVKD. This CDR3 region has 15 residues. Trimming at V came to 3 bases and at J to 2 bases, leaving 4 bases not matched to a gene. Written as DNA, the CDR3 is TGTGCCACCAGTGATACCGGGACAGGCAACACTGAAGCTTTCTTT. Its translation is CATSDTGTGNTEAFF.

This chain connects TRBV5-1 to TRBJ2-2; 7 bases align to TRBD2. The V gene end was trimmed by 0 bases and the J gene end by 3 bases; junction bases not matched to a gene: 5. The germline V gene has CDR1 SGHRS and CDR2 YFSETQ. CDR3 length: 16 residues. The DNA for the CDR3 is TGCGCCAGCAGCTTGGAGGTCCGGGGGGACACCGGGGAGCTGTTTTTT. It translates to CASSLEVRGDTGELFF.

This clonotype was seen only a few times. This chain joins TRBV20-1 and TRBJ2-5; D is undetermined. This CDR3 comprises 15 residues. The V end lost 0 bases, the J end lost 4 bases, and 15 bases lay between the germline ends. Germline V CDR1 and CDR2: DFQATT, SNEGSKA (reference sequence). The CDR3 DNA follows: TGCAGTGCTAGAGAACCAGGAAGCTGGGGAGAGACCCAGTACTTC. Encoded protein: CSAREPGSWGETQYF.

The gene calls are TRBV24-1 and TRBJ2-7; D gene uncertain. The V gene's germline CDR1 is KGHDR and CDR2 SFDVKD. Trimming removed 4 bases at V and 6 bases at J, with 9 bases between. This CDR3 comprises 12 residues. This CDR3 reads CATSDWGREQYF. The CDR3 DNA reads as TGTGCCACCAGTGACTGGGGTCGCGAGCAGTACTTC.

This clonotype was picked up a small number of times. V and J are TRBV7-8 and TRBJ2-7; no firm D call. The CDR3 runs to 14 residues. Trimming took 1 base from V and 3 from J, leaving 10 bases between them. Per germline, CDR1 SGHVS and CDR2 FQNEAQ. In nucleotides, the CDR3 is TGTGCCAGCAGCTTAGGACGTACAAACTACGAGCAGTACGTC. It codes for CASSLGRTNYEQYV.

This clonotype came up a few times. The CDR3 loop is CASSLGGQYTGELFF. CDR3 in DNA: TGTGCCAGCAGCTTGGGGGGACAGTACACCGGGGAGCTGTTTTTT. V gene TRBV5-6 combines with J gene TRBJ2-2; TRBD1 matches 7 bases. The CDR3 has 15 amino acids. J gave up 3 bases and V 0 bases, and 2 bases lay outside the gene matches. Germline CDR1 is SGHDT and CDR2 is YYEEEE. Drawing the rest from reference TRBV5-6 and TRBJ2-2, the complete variable domain is DAGVTQSPTHLIKTRGQQVTLRCSPKSGHDTVSWYQQALGQGPQFIFQYYEEEERQRGNFPDRFSGHQFPNYSSELNVNALLLGDSALYLCASSLGGQYTGELFFGEGSRLTVL.

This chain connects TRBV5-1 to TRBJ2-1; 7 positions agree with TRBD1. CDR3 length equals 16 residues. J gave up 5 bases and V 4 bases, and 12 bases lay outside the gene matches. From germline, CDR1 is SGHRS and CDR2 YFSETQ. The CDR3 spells CASSEMTGFFDNEQFF. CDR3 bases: TGCGCCAGCAGCGAAATGACAGGGTTTTTTGACAATGAGCAGTTCTTC.

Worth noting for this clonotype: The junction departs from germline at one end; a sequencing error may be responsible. Here the CDR3 reads CASSAHTGETQYF. In DNA form, the CDR3 reads TGTGCCAGCAGCGCGCACACAGGGGAGACCCAGTACTTC. This chain uses TRBV5-1 with TRBJ2-5; perhaps TRBD1 as D (6 bases). Germline V lookup: CDR1 SGHRS, CDR2 YFSETQ. This CDR3 spans 13 amino acids. The full variable domain, completed using reference TRBV5-1 and TRBJ2-5, is KAGVTQTPRYLIKTRGQQVTLSCSPISGHRSVSWYQQTPGQGLQFLFEYFSETQRNKGNFPGRFSGRQFSNSRSEMNVSTLELGDSALYLCASSAHTGETQYFGPGTRLLVL.

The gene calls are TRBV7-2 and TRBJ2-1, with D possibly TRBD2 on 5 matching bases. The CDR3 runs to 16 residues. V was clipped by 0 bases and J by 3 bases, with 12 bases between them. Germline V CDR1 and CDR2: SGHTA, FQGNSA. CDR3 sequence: CASSLAGGGFYNEQFF. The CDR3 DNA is TGTGCCAGCAGCTTAGCTGGAGGTGGGTTCTACAATGAGCAGTTCTTC.

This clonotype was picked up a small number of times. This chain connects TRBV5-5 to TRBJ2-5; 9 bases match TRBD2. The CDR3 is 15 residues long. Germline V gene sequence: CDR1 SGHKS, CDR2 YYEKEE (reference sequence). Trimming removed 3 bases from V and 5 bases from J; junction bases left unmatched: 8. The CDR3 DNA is TGTGCCAGCAGCTCCGGGACTAGCATAGGGGAGACCCAGTACTTC. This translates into CASSSGTSIGETQYF.

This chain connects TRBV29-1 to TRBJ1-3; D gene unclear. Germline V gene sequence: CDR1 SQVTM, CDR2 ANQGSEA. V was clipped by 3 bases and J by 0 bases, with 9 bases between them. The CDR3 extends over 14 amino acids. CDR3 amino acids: CSVDGGFSGNTIYF. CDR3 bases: TGCAGCGTTGACGGAGGTTTCTCTGGAAACACCATATATTTT.

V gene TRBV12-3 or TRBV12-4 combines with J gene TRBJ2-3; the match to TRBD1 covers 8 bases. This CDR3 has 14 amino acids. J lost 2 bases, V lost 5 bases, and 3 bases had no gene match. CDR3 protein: CASSRTGNTDTQYF. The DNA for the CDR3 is TGTGCCAGCAGTCGGACAGGGAACACAGATACGCAGTATTTT.

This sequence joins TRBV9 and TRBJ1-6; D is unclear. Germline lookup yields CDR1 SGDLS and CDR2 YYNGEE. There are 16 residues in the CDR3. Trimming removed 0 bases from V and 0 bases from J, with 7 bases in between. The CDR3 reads CASSVGDFSYNSPLHF. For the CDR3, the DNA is TGTGCCAGCAGCGTAGGTGACTTCTCCTATAATTCACCCCTCCACTTT.

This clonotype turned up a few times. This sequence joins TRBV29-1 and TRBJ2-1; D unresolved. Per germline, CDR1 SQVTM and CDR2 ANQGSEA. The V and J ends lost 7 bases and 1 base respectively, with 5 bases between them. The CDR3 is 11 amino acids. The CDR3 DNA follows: TGCAGCGGCCAGTCCTACAATGAGCAGTTCTTC. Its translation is CSGQSYNEQFF.

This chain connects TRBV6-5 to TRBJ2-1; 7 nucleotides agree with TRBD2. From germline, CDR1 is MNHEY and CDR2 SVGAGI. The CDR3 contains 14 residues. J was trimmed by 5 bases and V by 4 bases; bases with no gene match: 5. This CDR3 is CASSSPAGDNEQFF. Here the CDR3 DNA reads TGTGCCAGCAGTTCCCCGGCGGGGGACAATGAGCAGTTCTTC.

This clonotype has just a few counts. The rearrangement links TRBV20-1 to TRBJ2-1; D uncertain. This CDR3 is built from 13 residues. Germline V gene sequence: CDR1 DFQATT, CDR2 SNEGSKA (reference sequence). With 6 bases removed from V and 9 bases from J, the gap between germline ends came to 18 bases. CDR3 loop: CSALQLVVGEQFF. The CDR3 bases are TGCAGTGCCCTCCAATTAGTGGTCGGTGAGCAGTTCTTC.

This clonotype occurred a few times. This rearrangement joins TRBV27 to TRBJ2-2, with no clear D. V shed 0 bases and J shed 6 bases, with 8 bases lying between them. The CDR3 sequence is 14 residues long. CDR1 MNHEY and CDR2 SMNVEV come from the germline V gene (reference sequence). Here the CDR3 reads CASSLSRLAGELFF. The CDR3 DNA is TGTGCCAGCAGTTTATCGAGGTTGGCCGGGGAGCTGTTTTTT.

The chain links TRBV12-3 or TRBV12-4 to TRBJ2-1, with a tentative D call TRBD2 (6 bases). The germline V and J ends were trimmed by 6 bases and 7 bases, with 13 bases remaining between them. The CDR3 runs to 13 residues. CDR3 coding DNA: TGTGCCAGCAGGCCCAGGGAGGCGAATGAGCAGTTCTTC. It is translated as CASRPREANEQFF.